The 30 T cell receptor beta chains in this list originate from one sample, sequenced in a study of human T cells and chemical hapten exposure. Time point specified: patch test 3, about 24 weeks after DPC sensitization. The treatment is: therapeutic diphenylcyclopropenone sensitization with weekly scalp DPC. In TCRdb, the RACE reads were re-called with MiXCR into one record per CDR3 protein. The repertoire holds over 70,000 distinct CDR3 sequences, with roughly 11% as singletons. Source: whole blood, taken in connection with sensitization to the hapten diphenylcyclopropenone (DPC). The receptors here all came from a woman in her 30s with alopecia areata. Some clones in this sample may be carry-over from other donors' samples.

The gene calls are TRBV28 and TRBJ2-1; D is unclear. Trimming pared 6 bases from V and 4 bases from J, leaving 10 bases between. CDR1 is MDHEN, CDR2 SYDVKM, per germline. The CDR3 runs to 13 residues. The CDR3 sequence: CASSRRAYNEQFF. For the CDR3, the DNA is TGTGCCAGCAGCCGCCGCGCTTACAATGAGCAGTTCTTC.

This clonotype appeared many times. The chain employs TRBV27 and TRBJ2-2; 8 bases are shared with TRBD2. This CDR3 has 15 amino acids. V trimming: 3 bases; J trimming: 5 bases; junction bases outside the gene matches: 5. Germline V gene sequence: CDR1 MNHEY, CDR2 SMNVEV (reference sequence). This CDR3 is CASSFIQRGTGELFF. The CDR3 DNA reads TGTGCCAGCAGTTTTATTCAGCGGGGGACCGGGGAGCTGTTTTTT.

This clonotype was counted ten times or more. V is TRBV7-6 and J is TRBJ2-7; D is perhaps TRBD2 (6 bases). Trimming cost V 1 base and J 0 bases, with 7 bases left between them. This CDR3 is 14 amino acids long. Germline loops: CDR1 SGHVS, CDR2 FNYEAQ. CDR3: CASSLEEGSYEQYF. In DNA, the CDR3 is TGTGCCAGCAGCTTAGAGGAGGGCTCCTACGAGCAGTACTTC.

This clonotype has at least ten counts. The V call is TRBV7-9, the J call TRBJ2-7; D is ambiguous. V was clipped by 3 bases and J by 2 bases, with 14 bases between them. The CDR3 is made up of 15 amino acids. The germline CDR1 and CDR2 sequences are SEHNR and FQNEAQ (reference sequence). CDR3 protein: CASSFPGVSPYEQYF. The CDR3 DNA reads TGTGCCAGCAGCTTCCCCGGCGTTTCCCCCTACGAGCAGTACTTC.

This clonotype was seen a few times. The CDR3 DNA reads TGTGCCAGCAGTTTAAAGGGGCGCGGCTACACCTTC. It translates to CASSLKGRGYTF. The chain couples TRBV12-3 or TRBV12-4 to TRBJ1-2, with D possibly being TRBD1 (5 bases). V was clipped by 2 bases and J by 8 bases, with 9 bases between them. This CDR3 is 12 amino acids long.

This clonotype was counted a few times. This chain links TRBV28 with TRBJ1-1; weak D call: TRBD1 (6 bases). The length of the CDR3 is 13 residues. Trimming left V 3 bases short and J 12 bases short, with 17 bases between. CDR1 is MDHEN, CDR2 SYDVKM, per germline. CDR3 in DNA: TGTGCCAGCAGTTTGTTGGTACAGGGCAAGACTTTCTTT. Protein sequence: CASSLLVQGKTFF.

This clonotype has a count of ten or more. This chain connects TRBV16 to TRBJ1-1; D ambiguous. The CDR3 spans 12 residues. Germline lookup yields CDR1 KGHSY and CDR2 FQNENV. The V and J ends lost 5 bases and 10 bases respectively, with 14 bases between them. CDR3: CASSEGGRRAFF. For the CDR3, the DNA is TGTGCCAGCAGCGAGGGCGGAAGGAGAGCTTTCTTT.

V gene TRBV6-5 combines with J gene TRBJ1-4; tentatively, D is TRBD1 (6 bases). Trimming cost V 5 bases and J 0 bases, with 19 bases left between them. The CDR3 loop spans 18 amino acids. Germline CDR1 MNHEY, CDR2 SVGAGI. This CDR3 reads CASSQIQGAVPTNEKLFF. The CDR3 nucleotides read TGTGCCAGCAGTCAAATACAGGGCGCCGTCCCAACTAATGAAAAACTGTTTTTT.

This clonotype was observed many times. This chain joins TRBV7-9 and TRBJ1-4, with D unclear. Germline CDR1 reads SEHNR; CDR2 reads FQNEAQ (reference sequence). The germline V and J ends were trimmed by 5 bases and 0 bases, with 19 bases remaining between them. The length of the CDR3 is 18 residues. This CDR3 reads CASSPLKSSVATNEKLFF. CDR3 DNA sequence: TGTGCCAGCAGCCCTCTTAAGAGTTCGGTTGCAACTAATGAAAAACTGTTTTTT.

The chain recombines TRBV6-2 or TRBV6-3 with TRBJ1-1; D not certain. V dropped 2 bases and J dropped 1 base, with 11 bases sitting between them. This CDR3 is 15 amino acids long. Germline V gene data show CDR1 as MNHEY and CDR2 as SVGEGT. The CDR3 loop is CASSYLRISNTEAFF. The CDR3 DNA reads as TGTGCCAGCAGTTACCTAAGGATTTCGAACACTGAAGCTTTCTTT.

This clonotype was found a few times. The V gene is TRBV5-1, the J gene TRBJ1-2, with TRBD1 identical over 10 bases. Germline CDR1 SGHRS, CDR2 YFSETQ. After removal of 4 bases from V and 4 bases from J, the junction contained 10 bases not matched to a gene. CDR3 length: 16 amino acids. In DNA, the CDR3 is TGCGCCAGCAGCCCCTCCACGACAGGGGGCCCCTATGGCTACACCTTC. Translating it yields CASSPSTTGGPYGYTF.

A few counts support this clonotype. The chain carries TRBV7-2 and TRBJ2-7, with D unclear. The germline V and J ends were trimmed by 3 bases and 0 bases, with 12 bases remaining between them. Germline lookup yields CDR1 SGHTA and CDR2 FQGNSA. This CDR3 spans 15 amino acids. CDR3 DNA: TGTGCCAGCAGCTTGGTTGCAAGCTTCTCCTACGAGCAGTACTTC. It encodes CASSLVASFSYEQYF.

This clonotype has a count of ten or more. This chain links TRBV6-1 with TRBJ1-6; D remains unclear. The CDR3 length is 15 residues. Germline lookup yields CDR1 MNHNS and CDR2 SASEGT. The V end was cut by 6 bases, the J end by 0 bases, with 9 bases between. The CDR3 DNA reads TGTGCCAGCAGGTCCGCGAGCTCCTATAATTCACCCCTCCACTTT. The encoded protein is CASRSASSYNSPLHF.

The J gene is TRBJ2-5, the V gene TRBV7-2; D is ambiguous. V lost 5 bases and J 1 base, leaving 8 bases between the germline ends. Looked up from germline, CDR1 is SGHTA and CDR2 is FQGNSA. This CDR3 is built from 13 residues. CDR3 nucleotides: TGTGCCAGCAGCCCGCAGCTCCAAGAGACCCAGTACTTC. This translates into CASSPQLQETQYF.

This chain uses TRBV3-1 with TRBJ1-6; D is possibly TRBD1 (6 bases). Trimming took 6 bases from V and 6 from J, leaving 12 bases between them. This CDR3 has 14 amino acids. The germline gives CDR1 LGHDT, CDR2 YNNKEL (reference sequence). The DNA of the CDR3 is TGTGCCAGCAGACACGACAGGAGTAATTCACCCCTCCACTTT. Residues: CASRHDRSNSPLHF.

The table lists this clonotype with many counts. V is TRBV4-3 and J is TRBJ2-1; the D gene is possibly TRBD1 (5 bases). Germline CDR1 and CDR2: LGHNA and YSLEER. This CDR3 contains 15 residues. Trimming left V 1 base short and J 4 bases short, with 11 bases between. CDR3 sequence (DNA): TGCGCCAGCAGCCAAGGGACGCAGGGATACAATGAGCAGTTCTTC. Translating it yields CASSQGTQGYNEQFF.

This clonotype was detected ten times or more. This CDR3 is CASSLLGNEQFF. DNA for the CDR3: TGTGCCAGCAGTTTACTGGGGAATGAGCAGTTCTTC. V usage is TRBV27 and J usage is TRBJ2-1, with no clear D. Germline V gene sequence: CDR1 MNHEY, CDR2 SMNVEV (reference sequence). Trimming took 2 bases from V and 7 from J, leaving 6 bases between them. This CDR3 comprises 12 residues.

This clonotype has at least ten counts. The genes are TRBV9 and TRBJ1-2; D uncertain. The CDR3 loop spans 14 amino acids. Germline V CDR1 and CDR2: SGDLS, YYNGEE. The V end was cut by 0 bases, the J end by 2 bases, with 8 bases between. CDR3 nucleotide sequence: TGTGCCAGCAGCGTAGGAACAGAAAACTATGGCTACACCTTC. Translated: CASSVGTENYGYTF.

This clonotype was seen only a few times. The rearrangement uses TRBV7-9 and TRBJ2-4; D not certain. The germline CDR1 and CDR2 sequences are SEHNR and FQNEAQ (reference sequence). This CDR3 contains 11 residues. The V end was cut by 5 bases, the J end by 5 bases, with 4 bases between. The CDR3 is CASSLQNIQYF. CDR3 coding DNA: TGTGCCAGCAGCCTCCAAAACATTCAGTACTTC.

This clonotype was picked up many times. This chain connects TRBV20-1 to TRBJ2-3; unclear D gene. The V gene lost 4 bases and the J gene lost 4 bases, with 12 bases spanning the gap. This CDR3 is built from 13 residues. The germline gives CDR1 DFQATT, CDR2 SNEGSKA (reference sequence). The CDR3 DNA sequence: TGCAGTGCTAAGGGCCCCGGCGCAGATACGCAGTATTTT. Its protein product is CSAKGPGADTQYF.

This clonotype was observed a handful of times. V is TRBV28 and J is TRBJ2-7, with TRBD1 matching 7 bases. The CDR3 extends over 13 amino acids. The germline V gene has CDR1 MDHEN and CDR2 SYDVKM. The V segment lost 9 bases and the J segment 3 bases; nucleotides outside the gene matches: 8. CDR3 bases: TGTGCCAGTGGGACAGCGCAAAACTACGAGCAGTACGTC. It codes for CASGTAQNYEQYV.

This chain joins TRBV28 and TRBJ1-2, with D possibly being TRBD1 (6 bases). There are 13 residues in the CDR3. Trimming cost V 7 bases and J 6 bases, with 15 bases left between them. Per the germline V gene, CDR1 is MDHEN and CDR2 is SYDVKM. The CDR3 here is CASTSADRNGYTF. CDR3 DNA sequence: TGTGCCAGCACGAGTGCGGACAGAAATGGCTACACCTTC.

Only a few counts were recorded for this clonotype. The genes are TRBV29-1 and TRBJ2-3; D is uncertain. This CDR3 comprises 12 residues. V was shortened by 7 bases and J by 4 bases, with 12 bases between the two germline ends. Germline CDR1 and CDR2: SQVTM and ANQGSEA. The chain's CDR3 is CSGQVTADTQYF. In DNA form, the CDR3 reads TGCAGCGGACAAGTCACGGCAGATACGCAGTATTTT.

This clonotype was seen ten or more times. V and J are TRBV4-1 and TRBJ1-1, with 11 bases that match TRBD1. The V and J ends lost 4 bases and 1 base, in that order; junction bases with no gene match: 14. The CDR3 runs to 19 residues. Germline loops: CDR1 MGHRA, CDR2 YSYEKL. This CDR3 reads CASSPEPRTGGYRNTEAFF. The CDR3 coding sequence is TGCGCCAGCAGCCCCGAGCCCCGGACAGGGGGCTATAGGAACACTGAAGCTTTCTTT.

V usage is TRBV6-5 and J usage is TRBJ2-7; 9 nucleotides align to TRBD1. In germline, CDR1 is MNHEY, CDR2 SVGAGI. The CDR3 is 14 amino acids. With 6 bases clipped from V and 1 base from J, the junction kept 4 bases outside the gene matches. CDR3 DNA: TGTGCCAGCAGACCCGGGACAGGGTCCTACGAGCAGTACTTC. Amino acids: CASRPGTGSYEQYF.

V usage is TRBV4-2 and J usage is TRBJ1-6, with 8 bases matching TRBD1. Germline CDR1 and CDR2: LGHNA and YNFKEQ. CDR3 length: 15 amino acids. Trimming at V came to 0 bases and at J to 7 bases, leaving 2 bases not matched to a gene. CDR3 in DNA: TGTGCCAGCAGCCAAGATAGGACAGGGAATTCACCCCTCCACTTT. Translation: CASSQDRTGNSPLHF.

In this sample, this clonotype turned up many times. The chain links TRBV7-9 to TRBJ1-5; D not certain. Between the trimmed V and J ends, which lost 5 bases and 8 bases, there was a span of 16 bases. The CDR3 is made up of 14 amino acids. The germline gives CDR1 SEHNR, CDR2 FQNEAQ (reference sequence). The CDR3, as DNA: TGTGCCAGCAGCGCGAGAGGCGGTCCGGAGCCCCAGCATTTT. This translates into CASSARGGPEPQHF.

The chain uses TRBV28 and TRBJ2-3, with D unclear. CDR3 length: 15 amino acids. The ends were cut back, 3 bases at V and 0 bases at J, with 10 bases in the middle. Germline CDR1 reads MDHEN; CDR2 reads SYDVKM. The CDR3 here is CASSFTKDSTDTQYF. In DNA, the CDR3 is TGTGCCAGCAGTTTCACTAAAGATAGCACAGATACGCAGTATTTT.

This clonotype occurred many times. This rearrangement joins TRBV6-2 or TRBV6-3 to TRBJ1-5; D perhaps matches TRBD1 (5 bases). Trimming pared 8 bases from V and 4 bases from J, leaving 18 bases between. CDR1 MNHEY and CDR2 SVGEGT come from the germline V gene. This CDR3 contains 15 residues. The CDR3 nucleotides are TGTGCCAGCCGACAGAGCCGGTTTGGGAATCAGCCCCAGCATTTT. This encodes CASRQSRFGNQPQHF.

The gene calls are TRBV27 and TRBJ2-7; TRBD1 aligns across 7 bases. Germline trimming cut 3 bases from V and 5 bases from J; bases unmatched to any gene: 4. The CDR3 length is 13 residues. The germline V gene has CDR1 MNHEY and CDR2 SMNVEV (reference sequence). CDR3 sequence (DNA): TGTGCCAGCAGTTTCACAGGGGTCCACGAGCAGTACTTC. It specifies CASSFTGVHEQYF.